Each of the 18 T cell receptor beta chains below was sequenced from the same sample in a study of blood T cell repertoires in COVID-19. Only in-frame clones appear in the TCRdb table, and some are missing; sequencing was by immunoSEQ multiplex PCR. This sample carries 250,000 to 400,000 clones, under 90% of them seen once, and the ten largest clones take 2.9%. Sequenced sample: peripheral blood. These receptors were obtained from a woman aged 30 to 39 with COVID-19, enrolled during active disease.

V gene TRBV30 combines with J gene TRBJ1-1; unclear D gene. The CDR3 has 11 amino acids. From germline, CDR1 is GTSNPN and CDR2 SVGIG (reference sequence). Trimming pared 4 bases from V and 7 bases from J, leaving 10 bases between. The CDR3: CAWMRPVEAFF. The CDR3 DNA follows: TGTGCCTGGATGAGGCCAGTTGAAGCTTTCTTT. Using reference TRBV30 and TRBJ1-1 for the parts outside the CDR3, the full variable domain is SQTIHQWPATLVQPVGSPLSLECTVEGTSNPNLYWYRQAAGRGLQLLFYSVGIGQISSEVPQNLSASRPQDRQFILSSKKLLLSDSGFYLCAWMRPVEAFFGQGTRLTVV.

This rearrangement joins TRBV19 to TRBJ1-2; tentatively, D is TRBD1 (6 bases). Germline CDR1 is LNHDA and CDR2 is SQIVND (reference sequence). The germline V and J ends were trimmed by 7 bases and 4 bases, with 13 bases remaining between them. CDR3 length: 13 amino acids. Written as DNA, the CDR3 is TGTGCCAGTATGGCAGGGGAGATCTATGGCTACACCTTC. Its protein product is CASMAGEIYGYTF.

This chain connects TRBV19 to TRBJ1-1; 9 nucleotides align to TRBD1. There are 16 residues in the CDR3. Trimming took 7 bases from V and 1 from J; bases not matched to a gene: 10. The germline gives CDR1 LNHDA, CDR2 SQIVND (reference sequence). The CDR3 loop is CASTGGQGTGNTEAFF. The CDR3 DNA follows: TGTGCCAGTACTGGGGGACAGGGTACGGGGAACACTGAAGCTTTCTTT.

This chain uses TRBV19 with TRBJ2-2; TRBD1 agrees at 9 bases. Trimming at V came to 10 bases and at J to 7 bases, leaving 7 bases not matched to a gene. Germline CDR1 LNHDA, CDR2 SQIVND (reference sequence). The CDR3 is 13 residues long. The CDR3 region is CATNRGRGGELFF. CDR3 sequence (DNA): TGTGCCACTAACAGGGGGCGTGGCGGGGAGCTGTTTTTT. Drawing the rest from reference TRBV19 and TRBJ2-2, the complete variable domain is DGGITQSPKYLFRKEGQNVTLSCEQNLNHDAMYWYRQDPGQGLRLIYYSQIVNDFQKGDIAEGYSVSREKKESFPLTVTSAQKNPTAFYLCATNRGRGGELFFGEGSRLTVL.

The chain recombines TRBV19 with TRBJ1-6; D is unclear. Trimming shortened V by 6 bases and J by 5 bases, and 11 bases separated the two germline ends. CDR3 length: 14 residues. The germline V gene encodes CDR1 LNHDA and CDR2 SQIVND (reference sequence). The CDR3 protein is CASSLQINNSPLHF. The CDR3 DNA reads as TGTGCCAGTAGCTTACAGATAAATAATTCACCCCTCCACTTT.

The chain is built from TRBV5-1 and TRBJ1-1, with D tentatively TRBD1 (6 bases). The CDR3 has 16 amino acids. CDR1 and CDR2 (germline): SGHRS, YFSETQ. Trimming took off 0 bases at V and 4 bases at J, with 16 bases between the two ends. CDR3 amino acids: CASSLARDTTSTEAFF. The CDR3 coding sequence is TGCGCCAGCAGCTTGGCTAGGGACACTACCTCCACTGAAGCTTTCTTT.

The rearrangement joins TRBV2 to TRBJ2-7; D is uncertain. Trimming took off 3 bases at V and 3 bases at J, with 12 bases between the two ends. This CDR3 contains 14 residues. Germline loops: CDR1 SNHLY, CDR2 FYNNEI. The CDR3 sequence: CASSDLEQFYEQYF. The CDR3 DNA follows: TGTGCCAGCAGTGATTTGGAGCAGTTCTACGAGCAGTACTTC.

The chain joins TRBV6-5 to TRBJ1-2, with no clear D. The germline V gene encodes CDR1 MNHEY and CDR2 SVGAGI. This CDR3 is 13 amino acids long. Trimming stripped 5 bases from V and 6 bases from J, with 13 bases between. The CDR3 DNA reads TGTGCCAGCAGTCCTGGGCGGGTTGATGGCTACACCTTC. Its protein product is CASSPGRVDGYTF.

The chain joins TRBV14 to TRBJ1-6; D is unresolved. The length of the CDR3 is 16 residues. With 1 base removed from V and 8 bases from J, the gap between germline ends came to 15 bases. CDR1 and CDR2 from the germline V gene are SGHDN and FVKESK. The DNA of the CDR3 is TGTGCCAGCAGCCAAGGTCGGCCCATCGGGGATTCACCCCTCCACTTT. Translation gives CASSQGRPIGDSPLHF.

This chain links TRBV6-6 with TRBJ1-3; 7 bases match TRBD1. The CDR3 loop spans 14 amino acids. Germline assignment: CDR1 MNHNY and CDR2 SVGAGI (reference sequence). V was pared by 5 bases and J by 3 bases, with 4 bases of the junction left unmatched. Here the CDR3 DNA reads TGTGCCAGCAGTCAGACAGGGAGTGGAAACACCATATATTTT. Amino acid sequence: CASSQTGSGNTIYF.

This clone was observed once. The rearrangement joins TRBV5-6 to TRBJ2-4; a weak D match, TRBD1 (6 bases). V was clipped by 3 bases and J by 3 bases, with 13 bases between them. The CDR3 extends over 15 amino acids. CDR1 SGHDT and CDR2 YYEEEE come from the germline V gene. The CDR3 sequence: CASSWGRDNKNIQYF. The CDR3 coding sequence is TGTGCCAGCAGCTGGGGTCGGGACAACAAAAACATTCAGTACTTC.

V and J are TRBV30 and TRBJ1-1; TRBD1 aligns across 8 bases. From germline, CDR1 is GTSNPN and CDR2 SVGIG (reference sequence). The CDR3 has 13 residues. V lost 2 bases and J lost 7; bases outside the gene matches: 6. CDR3 DNA: TGTGCCTGGAGTCGGGGGACAGGAGATGAAGCTTTCTTT. It codes for CAWSRGTGDEAFF. The full variable domain, its missing parts supplied by reference TRBV30 and TRBJ1-1, is SQTIHQWPATLVQPVGSPLSLECTVEGTSNPNLYWYRQAAGRGLQLLFYSVGIGQISSEVPQNLSASRPQDRQFILSSKKLLLSDSGFYLCAWSRGTGDEAFFGQGTRLTVV.

The CDR3 coding sequence is TGTGCCAGTACCTCCCAACCGCCAGGGGCTCTCATGAACACTGAAGCTTTCTTT. Its translation: CASTSQPPGALMNTEAFF. V is TRBV19 and J is TRBJ1-1; tentatively, D is TRBD1 (6 bases). This CDR3 is built from 18 residues. V lost 7 bases to trimming and J lost 0 bases, with 24 bases between them. CDR1 LNHDA and CDR2 SQIVND come from the germline V gene (reference sequence).

The chain employs TRBV5-1 and TRBJ2-7; TRBD1 matches 9 bases. V shed 6 bases, J shed 6 bases, and the junction held 16 bases outside the gene matches. Per germline, CDR1 SGHRS and CDR2 YFSETQ. This CDR3 has 16 amino acids. In DNA, the CDR3 is TGCGCCAGCACATGGGCCCTAGGGACAGGGAGTGGCGAGCAGTACTTC. Translation gives CASTWALGTGSGEQYF. The entire variable domain, with the rest obtained from reference TRBV5-1 and TRBJ2-7, is as follows: KAGVTQTPRYLIKTRGQQVTLSCSPISGHRSVSWYQQTPGQGLQFLFEYFSETQRNKGNFPGRFSGRQFSNSRSEMNVSTLELGDSALYLCASTWALGTGSGEQYFGPGTRLTVT.

The chain joins TRBV11-2 to TRBJ1-2, with 9 positions matching TRBD1. Germline lookup yields CDR1 SGHAT and CDR2 FQNNGV. There are 15 residues in the CDR3. The V gene end was trimmed by 5 bases and the J gene end by 4 bases; junction bases not matched to a gene: 8. CDR3 DNA sequence: TGTGCCAGCAGCGATCCTAAGACAGGGGGCTATGGCTACACCTTC. Translating it yields CASSDPKTGGYGYTF.

The gene calls are TRBV6-5 and TRBJ1-4; perhaps TRBD1 as D (5 bases). Trimming removed 7 bases from V and 2 bases from J, with 11 bases in between. The CDR3 sequence is 14 residues long. The germline V gene encodes CDR1 MNHEY and CDR2 SVGAGI. CDR3 coding DNA: TGTGCCAGCATCTCAGGGCCGACTAATGAAAAACTGTTTTTT. Its translation is CASISGPTNEKLFF.

This sequence joins TRBV28 and TRBJ1-5, with 7 bases lining up with TRBD1. With V trimmed by 5 bases and J by 6 bases, 7 bases remained unmatched. Germline lookup yields CDR1 MDHEN and CDR2 SYDVKM. The CDR3 is 14 residues long. The CDR3 DNA reads as TGTGCCAGCAGTCCAAGACAGGGCAGTCAGCCCCAGCATTTT. Translation gives CASSPRQGSQPQHF.

CDR3 nucleotides: TGTGCCAGCAGGCGGACTGAAGCTTTCTTT. Translating it yields CASRRTEAFF. The rearrangement joins TRBV28 to TRBJ1-1; D is unresolved. V was trimmed by 6 bases and J by 5 bases, leaving 4 bases between them. CDR1 is MDHEN and CDR2 is SYDVKM in the germline V gene. This CDR3 has 10 residues.